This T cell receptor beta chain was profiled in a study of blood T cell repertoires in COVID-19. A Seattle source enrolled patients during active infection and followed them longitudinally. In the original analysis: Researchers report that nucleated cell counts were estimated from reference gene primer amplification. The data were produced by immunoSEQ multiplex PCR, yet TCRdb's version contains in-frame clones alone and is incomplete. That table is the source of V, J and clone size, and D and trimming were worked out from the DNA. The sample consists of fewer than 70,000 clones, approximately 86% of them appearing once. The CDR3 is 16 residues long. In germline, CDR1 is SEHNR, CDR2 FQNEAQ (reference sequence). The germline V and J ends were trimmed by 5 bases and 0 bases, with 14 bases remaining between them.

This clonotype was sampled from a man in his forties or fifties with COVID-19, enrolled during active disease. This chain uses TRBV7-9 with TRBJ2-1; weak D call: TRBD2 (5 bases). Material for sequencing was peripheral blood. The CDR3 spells CASSLARGSSYNEQFF. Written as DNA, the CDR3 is TGTGCCAGCAGCCTCGCTCGGGGAAGCTCCTACAATGAGCAGTTCTTC.